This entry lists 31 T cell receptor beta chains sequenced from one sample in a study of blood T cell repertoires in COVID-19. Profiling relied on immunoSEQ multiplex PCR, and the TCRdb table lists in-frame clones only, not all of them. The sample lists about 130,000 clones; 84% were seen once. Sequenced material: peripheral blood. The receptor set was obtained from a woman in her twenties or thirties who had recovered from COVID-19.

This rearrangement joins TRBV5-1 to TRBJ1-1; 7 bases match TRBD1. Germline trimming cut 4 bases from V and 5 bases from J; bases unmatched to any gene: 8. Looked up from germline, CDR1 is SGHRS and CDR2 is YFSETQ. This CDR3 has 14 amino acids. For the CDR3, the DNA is TGCGCCAGCAGCATACAGGGGTCGGAGACTGAAGCTTTCTTT. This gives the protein CASSIQGSETEAFF.

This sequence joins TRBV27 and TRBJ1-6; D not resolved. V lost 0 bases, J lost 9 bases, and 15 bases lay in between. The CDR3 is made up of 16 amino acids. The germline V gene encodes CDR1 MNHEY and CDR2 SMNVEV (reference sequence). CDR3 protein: CASSLSLAVLPSPLHF. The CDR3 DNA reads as TGTGCCAGCAGTTTATCGCTAGCCGTGTTGCCTTCACCCCTCCACTTT.

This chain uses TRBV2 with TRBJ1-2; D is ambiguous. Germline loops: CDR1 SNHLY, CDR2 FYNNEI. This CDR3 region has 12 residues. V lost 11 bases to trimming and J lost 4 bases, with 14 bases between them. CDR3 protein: CAGTDTLYGYTF. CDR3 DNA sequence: TGTGCCGGAACCGACACACTCTATGGCTACACCTTC.

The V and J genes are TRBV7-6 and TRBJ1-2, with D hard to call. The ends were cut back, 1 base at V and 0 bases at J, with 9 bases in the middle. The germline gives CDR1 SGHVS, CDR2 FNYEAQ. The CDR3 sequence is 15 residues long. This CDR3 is CASSLEESPNYGYTF. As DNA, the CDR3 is TGTGCCAGCAGCTTAGAAGAGTCGCCTAACTATGGCTACACCTTC. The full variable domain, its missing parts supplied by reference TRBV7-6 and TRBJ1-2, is GAGVSQSPRYKVTKRGQDVALRCDPISGHVSLYWYRQALGQGPEFLTYFNYEAQQDKSGLPNDRFSAERPEGSISTLTIQRTEQRDSAMYRCASSLEESPNYGYTFGSGTRLTVV.

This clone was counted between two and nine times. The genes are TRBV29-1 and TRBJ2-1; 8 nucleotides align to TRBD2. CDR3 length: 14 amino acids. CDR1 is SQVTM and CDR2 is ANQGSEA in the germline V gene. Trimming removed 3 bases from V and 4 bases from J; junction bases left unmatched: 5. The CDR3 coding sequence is TGCAGCGTTGACGTTAGCGGGATTTACAATGAGCAGTTCTTC. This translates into CSVDVSGIYNEQFF.

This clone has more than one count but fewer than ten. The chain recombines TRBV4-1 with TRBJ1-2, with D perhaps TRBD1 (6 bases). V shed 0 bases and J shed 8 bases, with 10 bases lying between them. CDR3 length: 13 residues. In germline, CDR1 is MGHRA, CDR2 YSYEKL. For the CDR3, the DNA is TGCGCCAGCAGCCAAGACGGCAGGGGCGGCTACACCTTC. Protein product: CASSQDGRGGYTF.

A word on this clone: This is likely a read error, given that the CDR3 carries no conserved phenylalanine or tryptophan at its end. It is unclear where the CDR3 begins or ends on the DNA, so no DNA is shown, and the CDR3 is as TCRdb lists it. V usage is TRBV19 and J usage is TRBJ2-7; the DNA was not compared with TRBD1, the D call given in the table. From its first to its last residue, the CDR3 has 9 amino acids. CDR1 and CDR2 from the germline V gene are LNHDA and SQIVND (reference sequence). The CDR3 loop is CARRDRLPS.

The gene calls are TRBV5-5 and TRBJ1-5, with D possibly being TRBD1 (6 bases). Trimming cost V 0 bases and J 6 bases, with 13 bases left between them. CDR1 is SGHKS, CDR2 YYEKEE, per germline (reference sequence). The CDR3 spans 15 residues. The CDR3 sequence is CASSLVAGVVQPQHF. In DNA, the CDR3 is TGTGCCAGCAGCTTGGTGGCAGGGGTGGTTCAGCCCCAGCATTTT.

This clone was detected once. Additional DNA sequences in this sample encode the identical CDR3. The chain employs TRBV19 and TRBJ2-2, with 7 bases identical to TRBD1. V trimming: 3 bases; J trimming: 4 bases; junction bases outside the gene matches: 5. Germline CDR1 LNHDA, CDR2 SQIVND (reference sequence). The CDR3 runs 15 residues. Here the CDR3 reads CASSIGAGGTGELFF. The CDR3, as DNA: TGTGCCAGTAGTATTGGGGCAGGGGGCACCGGGGAGCTGTTTTTT.

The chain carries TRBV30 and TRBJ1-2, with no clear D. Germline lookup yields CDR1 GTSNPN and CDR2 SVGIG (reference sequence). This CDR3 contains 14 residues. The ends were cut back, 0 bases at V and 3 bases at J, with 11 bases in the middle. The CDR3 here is CAWSVAGRDYGYTF. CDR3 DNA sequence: TGTGCCTGGAGTGTAGCGGGCAGAGACTATGGCTACACCTTC.

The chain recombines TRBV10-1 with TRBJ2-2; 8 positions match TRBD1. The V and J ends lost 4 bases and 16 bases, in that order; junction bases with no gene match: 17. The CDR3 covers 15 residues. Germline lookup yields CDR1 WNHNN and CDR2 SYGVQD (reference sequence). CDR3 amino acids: CASSGQGPYPARGFF. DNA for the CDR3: TGCGCCAGCAGTGGACAGGGGCCCTACCCGGCGAGAGGGTTTTTT.

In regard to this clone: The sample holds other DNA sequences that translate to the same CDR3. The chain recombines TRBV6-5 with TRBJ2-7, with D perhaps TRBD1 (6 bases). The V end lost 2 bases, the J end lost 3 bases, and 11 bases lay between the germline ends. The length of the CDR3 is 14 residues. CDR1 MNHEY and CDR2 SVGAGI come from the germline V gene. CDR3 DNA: TGTGCCAGCAGTTACGGTGGGGGCAGCTACGAGCAGTACTTC. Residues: CASSYGGGSYEQYF.

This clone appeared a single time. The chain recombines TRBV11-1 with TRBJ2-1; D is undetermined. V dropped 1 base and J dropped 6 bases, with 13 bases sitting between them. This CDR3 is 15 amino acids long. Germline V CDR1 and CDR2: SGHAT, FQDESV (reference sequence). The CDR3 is CASSLEVGIANEQFF. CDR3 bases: TGTGCCAGCAGCTTAGAGGTCGGAATAGCCAATGAGCAGTTCTTC.

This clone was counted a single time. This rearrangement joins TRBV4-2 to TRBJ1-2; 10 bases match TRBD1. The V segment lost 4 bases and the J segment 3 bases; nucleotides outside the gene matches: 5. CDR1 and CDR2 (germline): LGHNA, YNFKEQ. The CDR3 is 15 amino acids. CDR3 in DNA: TGTGCCAGCAGCCCCTGGACAGGGGGAGACTATGGCTACACCTTC. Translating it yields CASSPWTGGDYGYTF.

The CDR3 DNA reads as TGTGCCACCACCCCGGGGTATAGCTATGGCTACACCTTC. Translated: CATTPGYSYGYTF. The rearrangement links TRBV15 to TRBJ1-2; D unclear. This CDR3 region has 13 residues. The V end lost 7 bases, the J end lost 4 bases, and 13 bases lay between the germline ends. From germline, CDR1 is LNHNV and CDR2 YYDKDF (reference sequence).

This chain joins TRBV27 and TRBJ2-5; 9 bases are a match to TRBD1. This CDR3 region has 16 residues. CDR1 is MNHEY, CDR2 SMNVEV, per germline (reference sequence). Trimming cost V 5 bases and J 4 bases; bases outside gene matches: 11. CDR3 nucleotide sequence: TGTGCCAGCAGTCAAGGGACAGGGTTCGGTCGAGAGACCCAGTACTTC. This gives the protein CASSQGTGFGRETQYF.

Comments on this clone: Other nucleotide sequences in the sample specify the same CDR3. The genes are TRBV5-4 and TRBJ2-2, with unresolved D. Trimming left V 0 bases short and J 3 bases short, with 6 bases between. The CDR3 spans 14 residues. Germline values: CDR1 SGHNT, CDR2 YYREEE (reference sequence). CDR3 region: CASSLGQDTGELFF. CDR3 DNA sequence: TGTGCCAGCAGCTTGGGGCAAGACACCGGGGAGCTGTTTTTT.

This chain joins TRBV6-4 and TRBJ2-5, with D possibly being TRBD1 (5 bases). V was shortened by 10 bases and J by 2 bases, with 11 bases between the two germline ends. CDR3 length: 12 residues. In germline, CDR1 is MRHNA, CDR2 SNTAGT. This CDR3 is CANSGIQETQYF. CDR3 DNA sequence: TGTGCCAACTCAGGGATACAAGAGACCCAGTACTTC.

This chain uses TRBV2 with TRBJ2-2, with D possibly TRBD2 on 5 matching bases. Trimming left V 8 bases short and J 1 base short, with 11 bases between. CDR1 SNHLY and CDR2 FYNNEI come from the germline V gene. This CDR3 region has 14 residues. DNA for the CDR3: TGTGCCAGCTCTGGACTGGTGAACACCGGGGAGCTGTTTTTT. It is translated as CASSGLVNTGELFF. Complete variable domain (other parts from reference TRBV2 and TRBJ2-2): EPEVTQTPSHQVTQMGQEVILRCVPISNHLYFYWYRQILGQKVEFLVSFYNNEISEKSEIFDDQFSVERPDGSNFTLKIRSTKLEDSAMYFCASSGLVNTGELFFGEGSRLTVL.

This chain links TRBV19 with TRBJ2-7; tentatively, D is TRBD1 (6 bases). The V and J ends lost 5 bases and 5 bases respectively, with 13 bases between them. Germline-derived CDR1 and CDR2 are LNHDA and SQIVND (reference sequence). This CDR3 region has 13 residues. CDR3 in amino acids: CASSAPYRDEQYF. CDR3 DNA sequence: TGTGCCAGTAGTGCGCCCTACAGGGACGAGCAGTACTTC.

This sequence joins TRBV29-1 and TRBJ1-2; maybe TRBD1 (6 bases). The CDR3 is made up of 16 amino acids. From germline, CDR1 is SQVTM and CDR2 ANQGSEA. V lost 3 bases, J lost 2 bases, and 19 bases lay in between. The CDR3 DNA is TGCAGCGTTGATCGAGACAGGACCGACCAAAACTATGGCTACACCTTC. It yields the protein CSVDRDRTDQNYGYTF.

The CDR3 sequence is CASRPQVYQPQHF. The DNA of the CDR3 is TGTGCCAGCAGACCACAGGTTTATCAGCCCCAGCATTTT. The chain uses TRBV12-3 or TRBV12-4 and TRBJ1-5, with D maybe TRBD1 (5 bases). Trimming left V 6 bases short and J 5 bases short, with 11 bases between. This CDR3 spans 13 amino acids.

CDR3 in DNA: TGCGCCAGCAGTGAACTACGGTCTAGGGAGACCCAGTACTTC. This gives the protein CASSELRSRETQYF. The chain recombines TRBV10-2 with TRBJ2-5; D remains unclear. Trimming cost V 3 bases and J 5 bases, with 13 bases left between them. The CDR3 is 14 residues long. Germline V lookup: CDR1 WSHSY, CDR2 SAAADI.

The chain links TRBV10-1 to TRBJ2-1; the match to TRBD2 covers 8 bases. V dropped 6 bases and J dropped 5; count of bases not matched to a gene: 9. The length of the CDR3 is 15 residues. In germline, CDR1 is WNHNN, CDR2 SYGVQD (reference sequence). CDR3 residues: CASSTRNGGDNEQFF. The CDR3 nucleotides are TGCGCCAGCAGCACCCGGAACGGGGGGGACAATGAGCAGTTCTTC.

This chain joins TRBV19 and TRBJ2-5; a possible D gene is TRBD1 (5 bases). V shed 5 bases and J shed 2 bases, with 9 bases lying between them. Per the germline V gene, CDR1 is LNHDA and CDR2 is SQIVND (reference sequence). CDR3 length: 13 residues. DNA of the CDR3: TGTGCCAGTAGTCAGGACATACAAGAGACCCAGTACTTC. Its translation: CASSQDIQETQYF.

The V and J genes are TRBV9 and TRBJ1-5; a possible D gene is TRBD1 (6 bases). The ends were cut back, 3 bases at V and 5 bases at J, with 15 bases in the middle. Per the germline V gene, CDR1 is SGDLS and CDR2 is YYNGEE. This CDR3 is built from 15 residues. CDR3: CASSANPGVDQPQHF. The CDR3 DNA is TGTGCCAGCAGCGCAAACCCAGGGGTGGATCAGCCCCAGCATTTT.

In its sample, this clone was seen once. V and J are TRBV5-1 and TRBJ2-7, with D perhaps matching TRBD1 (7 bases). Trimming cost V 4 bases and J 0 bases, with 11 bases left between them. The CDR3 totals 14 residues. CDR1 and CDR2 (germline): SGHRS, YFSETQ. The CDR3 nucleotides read TGCGCCAGCAGCGCGGGACAGTACTCCTACGAGCAGTACTTC. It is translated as CASSAGQYSYEQYF.

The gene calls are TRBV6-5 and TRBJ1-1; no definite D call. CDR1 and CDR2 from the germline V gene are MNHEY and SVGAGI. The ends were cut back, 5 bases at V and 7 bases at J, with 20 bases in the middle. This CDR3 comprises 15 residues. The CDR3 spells CASSPRAPKSHEAFF. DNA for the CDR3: TGTGCCAGCAGTCCACGCGCTCCCAAATCCCATGAAGCTTTCTTT.

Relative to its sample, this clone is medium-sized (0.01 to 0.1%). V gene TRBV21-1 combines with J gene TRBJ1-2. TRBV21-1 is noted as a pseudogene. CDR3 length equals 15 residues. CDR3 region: CASSPIGGYNYGYTF. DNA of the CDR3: TGTGCCAGCAGTCCGATCGGCGGGTATAACTATGGCTACACCTTC.

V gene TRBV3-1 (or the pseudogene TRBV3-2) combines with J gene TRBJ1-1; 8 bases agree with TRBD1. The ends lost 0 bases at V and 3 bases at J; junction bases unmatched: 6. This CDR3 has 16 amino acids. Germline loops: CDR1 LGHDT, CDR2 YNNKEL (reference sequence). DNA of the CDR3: TGTGCCAGCAGCCAAGAAGGGACAGGTCCGGACACTGAAGCTTTCTTT. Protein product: CASSQEGTGPDTEAFF.

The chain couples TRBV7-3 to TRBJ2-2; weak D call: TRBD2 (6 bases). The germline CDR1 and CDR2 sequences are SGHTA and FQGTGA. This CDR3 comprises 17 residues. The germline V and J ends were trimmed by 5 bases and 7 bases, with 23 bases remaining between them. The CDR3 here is CASSPSPTGRRGGELFF. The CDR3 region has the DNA TGTGCCAGCAGCCCTTCCCCTACCGGGAGACGTGGCGGGGAGCTGTTTTTT.